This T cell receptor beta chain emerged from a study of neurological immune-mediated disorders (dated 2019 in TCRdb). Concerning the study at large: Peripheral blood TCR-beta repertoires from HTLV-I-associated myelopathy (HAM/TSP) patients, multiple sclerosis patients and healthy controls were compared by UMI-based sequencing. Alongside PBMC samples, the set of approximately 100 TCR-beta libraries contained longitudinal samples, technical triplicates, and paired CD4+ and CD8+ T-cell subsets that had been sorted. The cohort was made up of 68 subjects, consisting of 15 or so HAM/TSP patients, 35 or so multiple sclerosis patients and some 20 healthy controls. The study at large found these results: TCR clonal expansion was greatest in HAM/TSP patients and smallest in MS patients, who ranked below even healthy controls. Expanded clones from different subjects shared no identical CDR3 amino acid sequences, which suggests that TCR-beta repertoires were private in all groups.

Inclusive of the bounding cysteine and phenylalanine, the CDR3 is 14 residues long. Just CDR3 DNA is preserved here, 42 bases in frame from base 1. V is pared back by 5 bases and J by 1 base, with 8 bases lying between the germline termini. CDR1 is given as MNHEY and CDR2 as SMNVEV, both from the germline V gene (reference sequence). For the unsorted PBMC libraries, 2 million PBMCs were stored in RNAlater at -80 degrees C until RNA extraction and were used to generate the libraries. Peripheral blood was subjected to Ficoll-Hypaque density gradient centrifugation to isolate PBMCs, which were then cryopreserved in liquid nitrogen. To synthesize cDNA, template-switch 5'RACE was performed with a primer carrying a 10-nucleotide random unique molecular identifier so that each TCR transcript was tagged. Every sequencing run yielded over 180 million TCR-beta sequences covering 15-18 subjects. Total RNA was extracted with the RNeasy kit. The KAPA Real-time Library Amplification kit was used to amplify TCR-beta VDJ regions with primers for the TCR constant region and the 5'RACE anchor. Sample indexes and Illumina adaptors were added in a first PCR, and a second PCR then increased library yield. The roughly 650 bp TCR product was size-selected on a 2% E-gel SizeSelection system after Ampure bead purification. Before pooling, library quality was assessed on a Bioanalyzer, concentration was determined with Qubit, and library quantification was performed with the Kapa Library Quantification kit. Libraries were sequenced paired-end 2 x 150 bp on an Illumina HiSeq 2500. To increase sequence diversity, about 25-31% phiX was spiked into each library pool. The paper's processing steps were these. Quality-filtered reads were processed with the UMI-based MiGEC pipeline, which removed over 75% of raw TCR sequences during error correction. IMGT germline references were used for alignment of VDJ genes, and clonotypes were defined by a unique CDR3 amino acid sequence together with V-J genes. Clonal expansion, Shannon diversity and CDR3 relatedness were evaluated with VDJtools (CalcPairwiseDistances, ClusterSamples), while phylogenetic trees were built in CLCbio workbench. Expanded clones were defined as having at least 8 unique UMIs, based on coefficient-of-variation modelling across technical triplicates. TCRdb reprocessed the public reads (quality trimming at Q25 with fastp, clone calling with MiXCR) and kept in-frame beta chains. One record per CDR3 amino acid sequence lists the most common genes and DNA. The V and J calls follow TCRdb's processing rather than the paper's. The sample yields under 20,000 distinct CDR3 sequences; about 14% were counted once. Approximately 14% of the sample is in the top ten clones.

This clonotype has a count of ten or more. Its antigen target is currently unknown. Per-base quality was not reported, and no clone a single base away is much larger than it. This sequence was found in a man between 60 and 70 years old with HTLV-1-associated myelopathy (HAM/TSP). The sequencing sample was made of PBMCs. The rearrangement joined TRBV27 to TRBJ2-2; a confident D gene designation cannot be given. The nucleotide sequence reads TGTGCCAGCAGTATCGTTGTGAACACCGGGGAGCTGTTTTTT. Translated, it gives CASSIVVNTGELFF.